These 9 T cell receptor beta chains share one sample of origin, sequenced in a study of shared clonotypes between healthy human individuals. Sequenced by immunoSEQ multiplex PCR; TCRdb stores in-frame clones only, minus some. The table shows some 2,100,000 clones, with approximately 95% occurring only once. The sequenced sample was naive CD4+ T cells sorted from blood. Subset indicated: CD45RA+ positively selected. These receptors all stem from a man aged 18-30 years in good health.

The chain combines TRBV20-1 with TRBJ2-7, with TRBD1 as a possible D gene (6 bases). Per the germline V gene, CDR1 is DFQATT and CDR2 is SNEGSKA (reference sequence). This CDR3 spans 11 amino acids. Trimming shortened V by 5 bases and J by 9 bases, and 14 bases separated the two germline ends. The CDR3 here is CSALQGDGQYF. The CDR3 DNA sequence: TGCAGTGCTTTACAGGGAGACGGGCAGTACTTC.

The chain couples TRBV10-3 to TRBJ1-2; D is unresolved. The CDR3 contains 11 residues. Germline V gene data show CDR1 as ENHRY and CDR2 as SYGVKD. Trimming left V 6 bases short and J 9 bases short, with 11 bases between. DNA for the CDR3: TGTGCCATCAGAACTGACCGGAGCTACACCTTC. Amino acids: CAIRTDRSYTF.

This clone was recorded only once. The chain has TRBV19 and TRBJ1-2; 9 bases map to TRBD1. The CDR3 has 15 residues. Unmatched junction bases numbered 7, after V lost 4 bases and J lost 4 bases. CDR1 and CDR2 (germline): LNHDA, SQIVND (reference sequence). The CDR3 DNA is TGTGCCAGTAGTACCAGGGACAGGGCCGCCTATGGCTACACCTTC. This codes for CASSTRDRAAYGYTF.

The chain carries TRBV4-1 and TRBJ2-1; D perhaps matches TRBD2 (5 bases). The CDR3 is 14 amino acids. V was pared by 3 bases and J by 10 bases, with 16 bases between. Germline CDR1 and CDR2: MGHRA and YSYEKL. This CDR3 is CASSQYTRDREQFF. In DNA form, the CDR3 reads TGCGCCAGCAGCCAGTATACGAGGGATCGGGAGCAGTTCTTC.

In its sample, this clone was seen once. The genes are TRBV14 and TRBJ2-1, with D possibly matching TRBD1 (5 bases). The germline V and J ends were trimmed by 0 bases and 4 bases, with 16 bases remaining between them. The germline CDR1 and CDR2 sequences are SGHDN and FVKESK. The CDR3 sequence is 17 residues long. For the CDR3, the DNA is TGTGCCAGCAGCCAAGAGACTGCAGGGAAAGTGTACAATGAGCAGTTCTTC. Amino acids: CASSQETAGKVYNEQFF.

The chain is built from TRBV4-3 and TRBJ2-7; D is unclear. The CDR3 consists of 13 residues. V gave up 4 bases and J gave up 6 bases, with 13 bases separating them. In germline, CDR1 is LGHNA, CDR2 YSLEER. CDR3 residues: CASSRLILGEQYF. CDR3 in DNA: TGCGCCAGCAGCCGGCTCATATTGGGCGAGCAGTACTTC.

This rearrangement joins TRBV10-3 to TRBJ1-1; D possibly corresponds to TRBD1 (5 bases). Germline CDR1 is ENHRY and CDR2 is SYGVKD. CDR3 length: 15 amino acids. The V end lost 3 bases, the J end lost 5 bases, and 16 bases lay between the germline ends. CDR3 in amino acids: CAISDGHSGGTEAFF. CDR3 in DNA: TGTGCCATCAGTGACGGACACTCGGGGGGAACTGAAGCTTTCTTT.

V gene TRBV4-1 combines with J gene TRBJ1-5, with TRBD1 matching 10 bases. The CDR3 has 16 residues. The ends lost 2 bases at V and 9 bases at J; junction bases unmatched: 10. In germline, CDR1 is MGHRA, CDR2 YSYEKL. The CDR3 spells CASSQLPGQGSGPQHF. The CDR3 DNA reads as TGCGCCAGCAGCCAACTGCCGGGACAGGGGTCCGGGCCCCAGCATTTT.

The table lists this clone with a count of one. This sequence joins TRBV29-1 and TRBJ2-5; D may correspond to TRBD1 or TRBD2 (6 bases each). CDR3 length: 13 residues. Trimming pared 6 bases from V and 5 bases from J, leaving 16 bases between. CDR1 SQVTM and CDR2 ANQGSEA come from the germline V gene. The CDR3 is CSVEEGHLETQYF. The DNA of the CDR3 is TGCAGCGTGGAGGAGGGACACTTGGAGACCCAGTACTTC.